Below, one T cell receptor beta chain is given with its context. These data originate in a study of blood T cell repertoires in COVID-19. Original processing methods: Amplification of reference gene primers was used by the study to estimate nucleated cell counts. Libraries were prepared by immunoSEQ multiplex PCR; TCRdb keeps only in-frame clonotypes and omits some of them. V, J and clone size were drawn from that table, and D and trimming were deduced from the DNA. Altogether 200,000 or so clones are present, 70% to 85% being singletons, with the ten largest covering about 1.3%. Input material: PBMCs or T cells enriched from blood (not recorded which). The sequence was collected from a woman between 40 and 55 years old with acute COVID-19.

CDR3 sequence (DNA): TGTGCCAGCAGCTCCGGGACTGGGGAGACCCAGTACTTC. This gives the protein CASSSGTGETQYF. This chain uses TRBV7-3 with TRBJ2-5; D perhaps matches TRBD2 (6 bases). V was pared by 4 bases and J by 5 bases, with 11 bases between. Looked up from germline, CDR1 is SGHTA and CDR2 is FQGTGA. The CDR3 is made up of 13 amino acids. The entire variable domain, with the rest obtained from reference TRBV7-3 and TRBJ2-5, is as follows: GAGVSQTPSNKVTEKGKYVELRCDPISGHTALYWYRQSLGQGPEFLIYFQGTGAADDSGLPNDRFFAVRPEGSVSTLKIQRTERGDSAVYLCASSSGTGETQYFGPGTRLLVL.